The 24 T cell receptor beta chains listed next were all sequenced from one sample in a study of blood T cell repertoires in COVID-19. Only in-frame clones appear in the TCRdb table, and some are missing; sequencing was by immunoSEQ multiplex PCR. The data show about 20,000 clones, 91% seen once. The sample taken for sequencing was peripheral blood. The source of these receptors is a human donor in a cohort sampled during active COVID-19.

The genes are TRBV6-5 and TRBJ1-2; 8 bases agree with TRBD1. The ends lost 5 bases at V and 4 bases at J; junction bases unmatched: 6. Germline V gene sequence: CDR1 MNHEY, CDR2 SVGAGI. The CDR3 runs to 14 residues. The CDR3 DNA is TGTGCCAGCAGTCCGACCGACAGGGGCTATGGCTACACCTTC. Amino acid sequence: CASSPTDRGYGYTF.

The chain combines TRBV2 with TRBJ2-7, with 10 bases lining up with TRBD1. Trimming removed 4 bases from V and 2 bases from J; junction bases left unmatched: 2. The CDR3 is made up of 14 amino acids. Germline values: CDR1 SNHLY, CDR2 FYNNEI. CDR3 nucleotide sequence: TGTGCCAGCAGTGCCGGGACAGGGGCCTACGAGCAGTACTTC. Translation gives CASSAGTGAYEQYF. Combining the CDR3 with reference TRBV2 and TRBJ2-7 gives the whole variable domain EPEVTQTPSHQVTQMGQEVILRCVPISNHLYFYWYRQILGQKVEFLVSFYNNEISEKSEIFDDQFSVERPDGSNFTLKIRSTKLEDSAMYFCASSAGTGAYEQYFGPGTRLTVT.

The chain links TRBV14 to TRBJ1-2, with 10 positions matching TRBD1. Germline CDR1 and CDR2: SGHDN and FVKESK. This CDR3 is built from 16 residues. V shed 0 bases and J 8 bases; nucleotides not matched to a gene: 9. CDR3: CASSQDDRGLSWGYTF. For the CDR3, the DNA is TGTGCCAGCAGCCAAGATGACAGGGGGCTTTCGTGGGGCTACACCTTC.

The chain uses TRBV27 and TRBJ2-5, with 7 bases aligning to TRBD1. CDR1 and CDR2 (germline): MNHEY, SMNVEV (reference sequence). The CDR3 has 14 residues. Trimming cost V 6 bases and J 5 bases; bases outside gene matches: 9. For the CDR3, the DNA is TGTGCCAGCAGCCACCAGGGGGTAAAGGAGACCCAGTACTTC. It yields the protein CASSHQGVKETQYF.

The chain carries TRBV7-2 and TRBJ1-5, with a tentative D call TRBD1 (6 bases). The V gene's germline CDR1 is SGHTA and CDR2 FQGNSA. The CDR3 covers 15 residues. V gave up 0 bases and J gave up 5 bases, with 11 bases separating them. CDR3 sequence reads: CASSLAPTGYQPQHF. In DNA, the CDR3 is TGTGCCAGCAGCTTAGCCCCAACAGGGTATCAGCCCCAGCATTTT.

This sequence joins TRBV28 and TRBJ1-2; D possibly corresponds to TRBD1 (6 bases). The CDR3 is 12 amino acids. V dropped 7 bases and J dropped 6 bases, with 12 bases sitting between them. CDR1 is MDHEN and CDR2 is SYDVKM in the germline V gene. The CDR3, as DNA: TGTGCCAGCACCCTCAGGGGAGATGGCTACACCTTC. Its protein is CASTLRGDGYTF.

The genes are TRBV2 and TRBJ2-7; tentative D call: TRBD1 (5 bases). Germline V gene lookup returns CDR1 SNHLY and CDR2 FYNNEI. The CDR3 spans 15 residues. With 4 bases removed from V and 5 bases from J, the gap between germline ends came to 18 bases. CDR3 in DNA: TGTGCCAGCAGTGGGGGCCTGGGCTCGAGGAACGAGCAGTACTTC. Encoded protein: CASSGGLGSRNEQYF.

This chain links TRBV19 with TRBJ2-2, with TRBD1 identical over 11 bases. V lost 3 bases to trimming and J lost 7 bases; unmatched junction nucleotides: 7. The CDR3 contains 16 residues. Germline assignment: CDR1 LNHDA and CDR2 SQIVND (reference sequence). The DNA of the CDR3 is TGTGCCAGTAGTATCGGGGGACAGGGGGGCGGCGGGGAGCTGTTTTTT. It specifies CASSIGGQGGGGELFF.

The chain is built from TRBV9 and TRBJ2-5; D is possibly TRBD1 (6 bases). The V end was cut by 0 bases, the J end by 5 bases, with 14 bases between. This CDR3 comprises 15 residues. Germline CDR1 and CDR2: SGDLS and YYNGEE. CDR3 protein: CASSVDGQGQETQYF. The DNA of the CDR3 is TGTGCCAGCAGCGTAGACGGCCAGGGGCAGGAGACCCAGTACTTC.

The chain carries TRBV9 and TRBJ2-2, with 13 bases that match TRBD2. Germline V lookup: CDR1 SGDLS, CDR2 YYNGEE. The J segment lost 6 bases and the V segment lost 3 bases, leaving 8 bases of the junction unmatched. The CDR3 totals 17 residues. The CDR3 protein is CASSAPLAGGPAGELFF. CDR3 bases: TGTGCCAGCAGCGCCCCACTAGCGGGGGGGCCGGCCGGGGAGCTGTTTTTT.

The chain combines TRBV2 with TRBJ2-1; 9 bases match TRBD2. After removal of 6 bases from V and 7 bases from J, the junction contained 10 bases not matched to a gene. There are 15 residues in the CDR3. Germline CDR1 and CDR2: SNHLY and FYNNEI. The CDR3 nucleotides read TGTGCCAGCAGGGAGAGACTAGCGGTCGGGAATGAGCAGTTCTTC. Its protein product is CASRERLAVGNEQFF.

The genes are TRBV2 and TRBJ2-4; D remains unclear. The CDR3 is made up of 15 amino acids. Germline V CDR1 and CDR2: SNHLY, FYNNEI. V was trimmed by 2 bases and J by 0 bases, leaving 8 bases between them. For the CDR3, the DNA is TGTGCCAGCAGTGAACCGGGTCTAGCCAAAAACATTCAGTACTTC. Its translation: CASSEPGLAKNIQYF.

This sequence joins TRBV7-8 and TRBJ2-7; 10 nucleotides match TRBD1. There are 18 residues in the CDR3. V dropped 6 bases and J dropped 4; count of bases not matched to a gene: 18. Germline loops: CDR1 SGHVS, CDR2 FQNEAQ. CDR3 sequence reads: CASRKNKTGGGIRYEQYF. In nucleotides, the CDR3 is TGTGCCAGCAGAAAAAACAAGACAGGGGGCGGGATCCGGTACGAGCAGTACTTC.

The CDR3 spells CASGDLAVAFF. The CDR3 DNA sequence: TGTGCCAGCGGGGACTTGGCGGTAGCTTTCTTT. The chain joins TRBV7-2 to TRBJ1-1; D perhaps matches TRBD1 (5 bases). CDR1 is SGHTA, CDR2 FQGNSA, per germline. The CDR3 sequence is 11 residues long. Trimming took 8 bases from V and 10 from J, leaving 14 bases between them.

The genes are TRBV27 and TRBJ1-4, with TRBD1 matching over 9 bases. This CDR3 has 15 amino acids. Trimming removed 5 bases from V and 11 bases from J; junction bases left unmatched: 12. From germline, CDR1 is MNHEY and CDR2 SMNVEV (reference sequence). The CDR3 here is CASSPDRGAARKLFF. In DNA, the CDR3 is TGTGCCAGCAGTCCTGACAGGGGGGCCGCGAGGAAACTGTTTTTT.

J is TRBJ1-5 and V is TRBV6-6; TRBD1 aligns across 8 bases. This CDR3 is built from 16 residues. Trimming removed 6 bases from V and 3 bases from J; junction bases left unmatched: 10. The germline gives CDR1 MNHNY, CDR2 SVGAGI (reference sequence). The CDR3 sequence: CASSHPTGADNQPQHF. CDR3 DNA sequence: TGTGCCAGCAGCCACCCGACAGGGGCCGACAATCAGCCCCAGCATTTT.

This chain connects TRBV18 to TRBJ1-1; TRBD1 agrees at 11 bases. The V gene's germline CDR1 is KGHSH and CDR2 LQKENI. V was pared by 2 bases and J by 4 bases, with 12 bases of the junction left unmatched. This CDR3 region has 18 residues. The CDR3 loop reads CASSPMGTGGYRGTEAFF. In nucleotides, the CDR3 is TGTGCCAGCTCACCAATGGGGACAGGGGGGTACAGGGGCACTGAAGCTTTCTTT. Combining the CDR3 with reference TRBV18 and TRBJ1-1 gives the whole variable domain NAGVMQNPRHLVRRRGQEARLRCSPMKGHSHVYWYRQLPEEGLKFMVYLQKENIIDESGMPKERFSAEFPKEGPSILRIQQVVRGDSAAYFCASSPMGTGGYRGTEAFFGQGTRLTVV.

J is TRBJ2-2 and V is TRBV27; 10 bases are shared with TRBD2. Per the germline V gene, CDR1 is MNHEY and CDR2 is SMNVEV (reference sequence). The CDR3 totals 16 residues. V lost 5 bases to trimming and J lost 5 bases; unmatched junction nucleotides: 8. CDR3 loop: CASSPLAGSRTGELFF. CDR3 nucleotides: TGTGCCAGCAGTCCACTAGCGGGGAGCAGGACCGGGGAGCTGTTTTTT.

The CDR3: CASSANSADTQYF. The DNA for the CDR3 is TGTGCCAGCAGCGCTAACAGTGCAGATACGCAGTATTTT. This rearrangement joins TRBV7-9 to TRBJ2-3; no definite D call. The CDR3 spans 13 residues. Per germline, CDR1 SEHNR and CDR2 FQNEAQ (reference sequence). Trimming removed 5 bases from V and 4 bases from J, with 10 bases in between.

V is TRBV27 and J is TRBJ1-3; 7 nucleotides agree with TRBD1. Losses at the gene ends were 4 bases for V and 2 bases for J; bases not matched to a gene: 8. The CDR3 has 16 amino acids. Germline V gives CDR1 MNHEY, CDR2 SMNVEV (reference sequence). The DNA for the CDR3 is TGTGCCAGCAGTTCTAGACAGACAGGGCCTGGAAACACCATATATTTT. Its translation: CASSSRQTGPGNTIYF.

This rearrangement joins TRBV5-1 to TRBJ2-1; 10 bases align to TRBD2. CDR3 size: 15 residues. The J segment lost 5 bases and the V segment lost 3 bases, leaving 5 bases of the junction unmatched. The V gene's germline CDR1 is SGHRS and CDR2 YFSETQ. CDR3 region: CASSSNLAGDNEQFF. The CDR3 DNA is TGCGCCAGCAGCTCGAATCTAGCGGGGGACAATGAGCAGTTCTTC.

The rearrangement uses TRBV28 and TRBJ1-1; possibly TRBD1 for D (5 bases). CDR1 MDHEN and CDR2 SYDVKM come from the germline V gene. The V end lost 6 bases, the J end lost 4 bases, and 15 bases lay between the germline ends. The CDR3 is 14 residues long. The CDR3 DNA sequence: TGTGCCAGCAGCCCTTCTATGGGGGGCACTGAAGCTTTCTTT. It is translated as CASSPSMGGTEAFF.

The V gene is TRBV5-6, the J gene TRBJ2-7, with D perhaps matching TRBD2 (6 bases). This CDR3 is 13 amino acids long. Germline loops: CDR1 SGHDT, CDR2 YYEEEE. The V end lost 6 bases, the J end lost 2 bases, and 12 bases lay between the germline ends. Here the CDR3 reads CASNRLAAYEQYV. CDR3 coding DNA: TGTGCCAGCAACCGCTTAGCGGCCTACGAGCAGTACGTC.

The chain employs TRBV4-3 and TRBJ2-3; 8 bases agree with TRBD2. This CDR3 contains 14 residues. J gave up 13 bases and V 0 bases, and 9 bases lay outside the gene matches. Germline CDR1 LGHNA, CDR2 YSLEER. This CDR3 is CASSQDHAGGLKYF. The DNA for the CDR3 is TGCGCCAGCAGCCAAGATCACGCGGGAGGCCTAAAGTATTTT.